These T cell receptor beta chains were read from a single sample in a study of CD8 T cells in Susac syndrome. TCRdb ran MiXCR on the immunoSEQ multiplex PCR reads and lists one entry per CDR3 protein. The table has about 180,000 distinct CDR3 sequences, approximately 93% seen once. Input material: CD4+ T cells from PBMCs. The receptor source for this set is a human donor with multiple sclerosis. Both conserved end residues are part of each CDR3. The D gene is left open where the match is weak. A clone size is listed for some rows: how often the clone was seen (once, few, many), or a class if it is expanded.

d_call | j_call | v_call | clone_size | cdr3_nt | cdr3_aa
- | TRBJ1-2 | TRBV6-5 | - | TGTGCCAGCATTCCGGAGGAAGGCTACACCTTC | CASIPEEGYTF
- | TRBJ2-3 | TRBV5-1 | - | TGCGCCAGCAGCTTAGGGCGGGGTAACCCGGGACTCCTATACACAGATACGCAGTATTTT | CASSLGRGNPGLLYTDTQYF
- | TRBJ2-5 | TRBV20-1 | - | TGCAGTTATCTCGGGGGTGCCGAGACCCAGTACTTC | CSYLGGAETQYF
- | TRBJ1-1 | TRBV23-1 | - | TGCGCCAGCAGTCAATCGCAGGCAGGGCGGAACACTGAAGCTTTCTTT | CASSQSQAGRNTEAFF
TRBD2 | TRBJ2-3 | TRBV20-1 | - | TGCAGTGCCGGGGGGGGCGGGAGAACAGATACGCAGTATTTT | CSAGGGGRTDTQYF
TRBD1 | TRBJ1-1 | TRBV29-1 | - | TGCAGCGCCCGGACAGGGGAGTTGACTGAAGCTTTCTTT | CSARTGELTEAFF
TRBD1 | TRBJ2-7 | TRBV7-2 | - | TGTGCCAGCAGCTTAGCTGGGACAGATATGACCTACGAGCAGTACTTC | CASSLAGTDMTYEQYF
- | TRBJ2-7 | TRBV2 | - | TGTGCCAGCAGAGGGGACTCCATGGCCTACGAGCAGTACTTC | CASRGDSMAYEQYF
TRBD1 | TRBJ2-5 | TRBV29-1 | - | TGCAGCGTTGGGGGAGCCAGGGGCAGGGGGCCGAAGCCCCAAGAGACCCAGTACTTC | CSVGGARGRGPKPQETQYF
- | TRBJ1-5 | TRBV20-1 | - | TGCAGTGCTAGGGGGAAAGGCCAGCCCCAGCATTTT | CSARGKGQPQHF
- | TRBJ1-1 | TRBV4-3 | - | TGCGCCAGCAGCCAAGCGGCGTCCCTCCCGATGCGTGACACTGAAGCTTTCTTT | CASSQAASLPMRDTEAFF
- | TRBJ2-4 | TRBV2 | - | TGTGCCAGCAGCCAAGACAGGGCGGGGGACATTCAGTACTTC | CASSQDRAGDIQYF
- | TRBJ1-1 | TRBV19 | - | TGTGCCAGTAGTACACAGAACACTGAAGCTTTCTTT | CASSTQNTEAFF
TRBD1 | TRBJ1-3 | TRBV3-1 | - | TGTGCCAGCAGCCGTCAGGGACAGCCTTCGGACACCATATATTTT | CASSRQGQPSDTIYF
- | TRBJ1-1 | TRBV27 | - | TGTGCCAGCAGTTTAAGGGGGGCTGCGGCATCAGCTTTCTTT | CASSLRGAAASAFF
- | TRBJ2-1 | TRBV27 | - | TGTGCCAGCAGCCCCCGGGACCCCAACAATGAGCAGTTCTTC | CASSPRDPNNEQFF
- | TRBJ1-5 | TRBV6-5 | once | TGTGCCAGCGGAACCCAGAGCAATCAGCCCCAGCATTTT | CASGTQSNQPQHF
- | TRBJ2-7 | TRBV19 | - | TGTGCCAGTAGTATAACCGGGACCTACGAGCAGTACTTC | CASSITGTYEQYF
- | TRBJ1-1 | TRBV2 | - | TGTGCCAGCAGTGGAGAGACGAACACTGAAGCTTTCTTT | CASSGETNTEAFF
- | TRBJ1-4 | TRBV30 | - | TGTGCCTGGAGTGCCAACAGCTTAGGAAATGAAAAACTGTTTTTT | CAWSANSLGNEKLFF
TRBD1 | TRBJ1-1 | TRBV5-1 | - | TGCGCCAGCAGCTCAATGGGACAGGGGAACACTGAAGCTTTCTTT | CASSSMGQGNTEAFF
TRBD1 | TRBJ2-1 | TRBV28 | - | TGTGCCAGCAGTTTGGCAGGGGGCATCAATGAGCAGTTCTTC | CASSLAGGINEQFF
- | TRBJ2-2 | TRBV11-2 | once | TGTGCCAGCAGCTTAGGGGTAGGGAAGAACACCGGGGAGCTGTTTTTT | CASSLGVGKNTGELFF
- | TRBJ1-3 | TRBV12-3/TRBV12-4 | - | TGTGCCAGCAGTTTGCGGTCTGGAAACACCATATATTTT | CASSLRSGNTIYF
TRBD1 | TRBJ2-1 | TRBV6-2/TRBV6-3 | - | TGTGCCAGCAGTCCCGGACAGGGGCTTGTCTATGAGCAGTTCTTC | CASSPGQGLVYEQFF
- | TRBJ1-1 | TRBV20-1 | - | TGCAGTGCTGAAGTAGGGAGTAACACTGAAGCTTTCTTT | CSAEVGSNTEAFF
- | TRBJ1-4 | TRBV7-9 | - | TGTGCCAGCAGCTTACAGGGAACTAATGAAAAACTGTTTTTT | CASSLQGTNEKLFF
TRBD1 | TRBJ2-1 | TRBV5-1 | - | TGCGCCAGCAGCTTGGGGCCGACAGGGGCTGAGCAGTTCTTC | CASSLGPTGAEQFF
- | TRBJ1-2 | TRBV27 | - | TGTGCCAGCAGTTCCCGATCGCTCGGCGGCTACACCTTC | CASSSRSLGGYTF
- | TRBJ1-5 | TRBV28 | - | TGTGCCAGCAGGGAGGACTTAGGTCAGCCCCAGCATTTT | CASREDLGQPQHF
- | TRBJ1-3 | TRBV12-3/TRBV12-4 | - | TGTGCCAGCAGTTTTGTCGAGGGACGGAGGGCTGGAAACACCATATATTTT | CASSFVEGRRAGNTIYF
TRBD1 | TRBJ1-5 | TRBV19 | - | TGTGCCAGTACCGACAGGGGCAATAGCAATCAGCCCCAGCATTTT | CASTDRGNSNQPQHF
- | TRBJ1-1 | TRBV2 | - | TGTGCCAGCAGTGGGGGGTCGAAGAACACTGAAGCTTTCTTT | CASSGGSKNTEAFF
- | TRBJ2-3 | TRBV2 | - | TGTGCCAGCAGTGAGCGCGGGGCGCGCACAGATACGCAGTATTTT | CASSERGARTDTQYF
- | TRBJ1-5 | TRBV12-3/TRBV12-4 | - | TGTGCCAGCAGTCTGAGAGGGGGGGTTAGCAATCAGCCCCAGCATTTT | CASSLRGGVSNQPQHF
- | TRBJ1-5 | TRBV12-5 | - | TGTGCTAGTGGTTTGGCACAGCGTTACGGCAATCAGCCCCAGCATTTT | CASGLAQRYGNQPQHF
- | TRBJ2-3 | TRBV27 | - | TGTGCCAGCAGATCGGGCGGAGATACGCAGTATTTT | CASRSGGDTQYF
- | TRBJ1-3 | TRBV3-1 | - | TGTGCCAGCAGGGGGATGGGGAACACCATATATTTT | CASRGMGNTIYF
TRBD2 | TRBJ2-1 | TRBV3-1 | - | TGTGCCAGCAGCCACAGCGGGGGATATTACAATGAGCAGTTCTTC | CASSHSGGYYNEQFF
- | TRBJ2-7 | TRBV27 | - | TGTGCCAGCACAGCCTACAGCTCCTACGAGCAGTACTTC | CASTAYSSYEQYF
TRBD2 | TRBJ2-5 | TRBV6-5 | - | TGTGCCAGCAAACCTACTAGCGGGCAAGAGACCCAGTACTTC | CASKPTSGQETQYF
- | TRBJ2-3 | TRBV30 | - | TGTGCCTTTAGTTTCGGCACAGATACGCAGTATTTT | CAFSFGTDTQYF
- | TRBJ2-2 | TRBV10-1 | - | TGCGCCAGCAGTGGAAGGGACCGGGAGCTGTTTTTT | CASSGRDRELFF
- | TRBJ2-5 | TRBV5-8 | - | TGTGCCAGCAGCTTGGCTGTAGATCTTAACCAAGAGACCCAGTACTTC | CASSLAVDLNQETQYF
- | TRBJ2-7 | TRBV20-1 | - | TGCAGTGCTAGAGATGGGGAGACCTACGAGCAGTACTTC | CSARDGETYEQYF
TRBD1 | TRBJ2-7 | TRBV19 | - | TGTGCCAGTAGTCCCCGGAGACAGGGGGGAACCTACGAGCAGTACTTC | CASSPRRQGGTYEQYF
- | TRBJ2-3 | TRBV28 | - | TGTGCCAGCAGTTTATTTCGGGGAGGAAACACAGATACGCAGTATTTT | CASSLFRGGNTDTQYF